This T cell receptor (beta chain) comes out of a study of blood T cell repertoires in COVID-19. Study-wide background: COVID-19 samples collected from the United States, Italy and Spain covered acute and convalescent phases. From T cells, B-cell-depleted T cells, or PBMCs came the material, which was cDNA or gDNA.

Per the original data handling: Nucleated cell number was recorded as an estimate derived from reference gene primer amplification. Sequencing was performed with immunoSEQ multiplex PCR; in TCRdb, only in-frame clones are kept and a portion is missing. The V and J calls and the clone size are those of that table, but D and trimming were determined from the DNA. The repertoire includes some 120,000 clones, roughly 81% of them detected once, and roughly 1.5% sits in the top ten. Germline CDR1 SQVTM, CDR2 ANQGSEA. Germline trimming cut 3 bases from V and 0 bases from J; bases unmatched to any gene: 13. This CDR3 comprises 20 residues.

Sequenced: peripheral blood. The receptor comes from a man between 35 and 55 years old with acute or convalescent COVID-19. The rearrangement joins TRBV29-1 to TRBJ2-4, with 14 bases lining up with TRBD2. CDR3: CSVEPSTSGRVGLAKNIQYF. The CDR3, as DNA: TGCAGCGTTGAGCCTTCGACTAGCGGGAGGGTGGGTTTAGCCAAAAACATTCAGTACTTC.